Listed here is a single T cell receptor (beta chain). This specimen comes from a study of technical replicates of blood from a handful of donors. Libraries were prepared by immunoSEQ multiplex PCR; TCRdb keeps only in-frame clonotypes and omits some of them. Here the sample spans tens of thousands of clones, around 93% being singletons. The CDR3 runs 14 residues. V was shortened by 0 bases and J by 1 base, with 7 bases between the two germline ends. Germline V lookup: CDR1 LNHDA, CDR2 SQIVND (reference sequence). The genes are TRBV19 and TRBJ2-7, with D possibly TRBD2 on 6 matching bases. The specimen was T cells isolated from PBMCs. This receptor was obtained from a human donor in good health. Written as DNA, the CDR3 is TGTGCCAGTAGTATAGAAAGCGGGTCCTACGAGCAGTACTTC. Amino acids: CASSIESGSYEQYF.